These T cell receptor beta chains were read from a single sample in a study of human T cells and chemical hapten exposure. TCRdb fed the RACE reads into MiXCR, producing one record per CDR3 protein. The table shows 95,000 to 150,000 distinct CDR3 sequences, with approximately 10% occurring only once. Material: whole blood, obtained in connection with sensitization to the hapten diphenylcyclopropenone (DPC). The receptors originated from a woman between 50 and 59 years old with alopecia areata. Some clones in this sample may be carry-over from other donors' samples. The CDR3 runs from the conserved cysteine through the conserved F or W. The order of the fields is clone size, D gene, J gene, V gene, CDR3 length, CDR3 DNA, CDR3 protein. The D gene is left open where the match is weak. Expanded clones are given a class, and other clones once, few, many or no size at all.

>few|TRBD1|TRBJ2-6|TRBV29-1|15
TGCAGCGTTGAGCACAGGGGGCTTGGGGCCAACGTCCTGACTTTC
CSVEHRGLGANVLTF
>NA|TRBD2|TRBJ2-1|TRBV24-1|18
TGTGCCACCCCTCGTGGGGGACTAGCGGGAGGGCCAAGCAATGAGCAGTTCTTC
CATPRGGLAGGPSNEQFF
>few|NA|TRBJ1-2|TRBV12-3/TRBV12-4|15
TGTGCCAGCAGAACCTGGGGGGCTCTTAACTATGGCTACACCTTC
CASRTWGALNYGYTF
>few|TRBD1|TRBJ1-5|TRBV4-1|16
TGCGCCAGCAGCCAAGGCTGGACAGGGGTCAATCAGCCCCAGCATTTT
CASSQGWTGVNQPQHF
>few|TRBD2|TRBJ2-3|TRBV28|16
TGTGCCAGCAGGCCCCGACTAGCGGGGGGCACAGATACGCAGTATTTT
CASRPRLAGGTDTQYF
>few|NA|TRBJ2-3|TRBV29-1|13
TGCAGCGTTCGGGCAGGGCTTGAGGGTACGCAGTATTTT
CSVRAGLEGTQYF
>few|NA|TRBJ1-1|TRBV5-1|16
TGCGCCAGATTCTCCGGGGAGGGGCCATTGAACACTGAAGCTTTCTTT
CARFSGEGPLNTEAFF
>few|TRBD1|TRBJ1-1|TRBV2|13
TGTGCCAGCAACAGGGGCATGAACACTGAAGCTTTCTTT
CASNRGMNTEAFF
>few|TRBD2|TRBJ2-3|TRBV7-2|15
TGTGCCAGCAGCTCCCTTAGCGGGAGGGCAGATACGCAGTATTTT
CASSSLSGRADTQYF
>few|TRBD1|TRBJ2-5|TRBV4-3|14
TGCGCCAGCAGCCAAGGCGGCAGGGGGGAGACCCAGTACTTC
CASSQGGRGETQYF
>few|NA|TRBJ2-5|TRBV27|15
TGTGCCAGCAGCCCGAGGGGGCGCGGGGGAGAGACCCAGTACTTC
CASSPRGRGGETQYF
>many|TRBD1|TRBJ2-1|TRBV27|16
TGTGCCAGCAGTCGGGACAGGGGGCCCTCCTACAATGAGCAGTTCTTC
CASSRDRGPSYNEQFF
>few|NA|TRBJ2-3|TRBV20-1|16
TGCAGTGCTAGTGTCGTCGACAGGTTGAGCACAGATACGCAGTATTTT
CSASVVDRLSTDTQYF
>NA|NA|TRBJ2-3|TRBV11-2|13
TGTGCCAGCAGCCCCCGGGGCACAGATACGCAGTATTTT
CASSPRGTDTQYF
>NA|TRBD2|TRBJ2-1|TRBV20-1|14
TGCAGTGCTAGAAATAGCGGGAGTTACAATGAGCAGTTCTTC
CSARNSGSYNEQFF
>NA|NA|TRBJ1-4|TRBV10-3|14
TGTGCCACCGGAGAGGCCGCAACTAATGAAAAACTGTTTTTT
CATGEAATNEKLFF
>NA|NA|TRBJ2-7|TRBV7-3|13
TGTGCCAGCAGCTTAAGGATCTCAGACGAGCAGTACTTC
CASSLRISDEQYF
>NA|NA|TRBJ1-5|TRBV12-5|14
TGTGCTAGTGGTTTCGGGGGAGAAGATCAGCCCCAGCATTTT
CASGFGGEDQPQHF
>few|NA|TRBJ2-1|TRBV24-1|22
TGTGCCACCAGTCCCCGGCCCGCTAGCTACGATTTTACCCCCGAAGAGGACAATGAGCAGTTCTTC
CATSPRPASYDFTPEEDNEQFF
>NA|TRBD1|TRBJ1-2|TRBV18|15
TGTGCCAGCTCACCCCGACAGGGTCCTCCCTATGGCTACACCTTC
CASSPRQGPPYGYTF
>few|NA|TRBJ1-1|TRBV23-1|16
TGCGCCAGCAGTCAATCTAAGTTAGGGTCATACACTGAAGCTTTCTTT
CASSQSKLGSYTEAFF
>many|TRBD1|TRBJ1-1|TRBV20-1|18
TGCAGTGCTAGAGATCCGGGACAGGGGCGAGGAATGAACACTGAAGCTTTCTTT
CSARDPGQGRGMNTEAFF
>many|NA|TRBJ1-2|TRBV6-5|13
TGTGCCAGCAGCTTAGGACAGATTTATGGCTACACCTTC
CASSLGQIYGYTF
>many|TRBD1|TRBJ1-1|TRBV20-1|14
TGCAGTGCCAGGACAGGGACTTTTAACACTGAAGCTTTCTTT
CSARTGTFNTEAFF
>NA|NA|TRBJ1-2|TRBV29-1|13
TGCAGCGTTGAGGTGGCGGGGGCCTATGGCTACACCTTC
CSVEVAGAYGYTF
>few|TRBD2|TRBJ2-3|TRBV27|16
TGTGCCAGCAGAGCCGGACTAGCGGGAGGAGAGGGTACGCAGTATTTT
CASRAGLAGGEGTQYF
>many|TRBD2|TRBJ2-3|TRBV12-3/TRBV12-4|20
TGTGCCAGCAGTCCAGGACGGATGGGACTAGCGGGAATCCACACAGATACGCAGTATTTT
CASSPGRMGLAGIHTDTQYF
>NA|NA|TRBJ2-3|TRBV29-1|12
TGCAGCGCCTACGGGGCCACAGATACGCAGTATTTT
CSAYGATDTQYF
>many|TRBD2|TRBJ2-3|TRBV12-3/TRBV12-4|13
TGTGCCAGCAGTACGGGACTAGCTGATACGCAGTATTTT
CASSTGLADTQYF
>NA|TRBD2|TRBJ2-1|TRBV3-1|15
TGTGCCAGCAGCCAAGAGACTAGCGGATACAATGAGCAGTTCTTC
CASSQETSGYNEQFF
>many|NA|TRBJ2-3|TRBV7-9|15
TGTGCCATCAGGGCCGGGGGACCGCACACAGATACGCAGTATTTT
CAIRAGGPHTDTQYF
>NA|TRBD1|TRBJ1-4|TRBV7-9|15
TGTGCCAGCAGCCTGCGACAGGGGACTGATGAAAAACTGTTTTTT
CASSLRQGTDEKLFF
>NA|NA|TRBJ2-3|TRBV4-2|16
TGTGCCAGCAGCCAAGATCCCCCTAGACCAACAGATACGCAGTATTTT
CASSQDPPRPTDTQYF
>NA|NA|TRBJ1-2|TRBV5-1|17
TGCGCCAGCAGCTTGGAAGTGGTGGGGGTCTTGAAAAATGGCTACACCTTC
CASSLEVVGVLKNGYTF
>NA|NA|TRBJ1-1|TRBV6-6|14
TGTGCCAGCAGTTACTCAGCGGAGAACACTGAAGCTTTCTTT
CASSYSAENTEAFF
>NA|NA|TRBJ2-2|TRBV7-9|13
TGTGCCAGCATCTCTCAGGGAATCGGGGAGCTGTTTTTT
CASISQGIGELFF
>few|NA|TRBJ1-5|TRBV6-2/TRBV6-3|15
TGTGCCAGCAGTCCGACAGGAGAAGGCAATCAGCCCCAGCATTTT
CASSPTGEGNQPQHF
>many|TRBD2|TRBJ2-7|TRBV12-3/TRBV12-4|17
TGTGCCAGCAGTTTACAAACTAGCGACTTCCCTCCCTACGAGCAGTACTTC
CASSLQTSDFPPYEQYF
>few|TRBD2|TRBJ2-3|TRBV9|17
TGTGCCAGCAGCGTAGGGGGGACTAGCGGGAGCACGGATACGCAGTATTTT
CASSVGGTSGSTDTQYF
>many|TRBD2|TRBJ2-1|TRBV14|14
TGTGCCAGCAGCCCAAGCGGGAGTTACAATGAGCAGTTCTTC
CASSPSGSYNEQFF
>NA|NA|TRBJ1-2|TRBV27|13
TGTGCCAGCAGCAAGGGACAAGTCTATGGCTACACCTTC
CASSKGQVYGYTF
>many|NA|TRBJ1-4|TRBV29-1|13
TGCAGCGCTGGGGTAACAACTAATGAAAAACTGTTTTTT
CSAGVTTNEKLFF
>NA|NA|TRBJ1-2|TRBV29-1|13
TGCAGCGTCGCCGTTGGACTTGGTTATGGCTACACCTTC
CSVAVGLGYGYTF